The 11 T cell receptor beta chains listed next were all sequenced from one sample in a study of beta chain features in type 1 diabetes. The investigators reverse transcribed all of the isolated RNA, so they sequenced expressed TCRB transcripts. Sequenced by immunoSEQ multiplex PCR; TCRdb stores in-frame clones only, minus some. The table lists roughly 250,000 clones, roughly 20% of them singletons. Study conclusions and caveats: In every one of the four CD4+ subsets, TCRB CDR3s were moderately but significantly shorter in Type 1 diabetes patients.

The antigens for these receptors are not known. Sequencing was carried out using naive CD4+ T cells from blood. The receptors here all came from a woman between 40 and 50 years old with type 1 diabetes.

The chain recombines TRBV5-1 with TRBJ2-6, with D possibly being TRBD1 (6 bases). CDR1 is SGHRS and CDR2 is YFSETQ in the germline V gene. Between the trimmed V and J ends, which lost 3 bases and 4 bases, there was a span of 14 bases. This CDR3 has 16 residues. CDR3 DNA: TGCGCCAGCAGCTACGTGACAGGTGCCGGGGCCAACGTCCTGACTTTC. Protein sequence: CASSYVTGAGANVLTF.

The sample holds a few counts of this clone. This chain joins TRBV2 and TRBJ2-7, with 7 bases lining up with TRBD1. Germline CDR1 SNHLY, CDR2 FYNNEI. The CDR3 is 14 amino acids. The V and J ends lost 8 bases and 4 bases, in that order; junction bases with no gene match: 11. CDR3 protein: CASGSGQYGYEQYF. CDR3 in DNA: TGTGCCAGCGGATCGGGACAGTATGGGTACGAGCAGTACTTC.

This clone was seen a few times. V is TRBV2 and J is TRBJ2-7; 8 positions match TRBD1. The germline V gene encodes CDR1 SNHLY and CDR2 FYNNEI. This CDR3 comprises 18 residues. Trimming removed 7 bases from V and 5 bases from J; junction bases left unmatched: 22. CDR3 coding DNA: TGTGCCAGCACCCGAGGTTGGACAGGGTCCCCGTTAAGGGACGAGCAGTACTTC. Translating it yields CASTRGWTGSPLRDEQYF.

The gene calls are TRBV27 and TRBJ2-7; possibly TRBD1 for D (6 bases). In germline, CDR1 is MNHEY, CDR2 SMNVEV (reference sequence). This CDR3 is built from 15 residues. V shed 3 bases and J shed 2 bases, with 14 bases lying between them. The CDR3 coding sequence is TGTGCCAGCAGTTTCCGGGACACCCTCCCCTACGAGCAGTACTTC. Translation: CASSFRDTLPYEQYF.

This clone turned up a few times. This chain uses TRBV9 with TRBJ2-1, with D possibly matching TRBD1 (6 bases). V was trimmed by 9 bases and J by 4 bases, leaving 11 bases between them. The CDR3 runs 12 residues. In germline, CDR1 is SGDLS, CDR2 YYNGEE. The CDR3 bases are TGTGCCAACCGGGACACGTACAATGAGCAGTTCTTC. This encodes CANRDTYNEQFF.

The chain is built from TRBV28 and TRBJ2-1; 12 bases line up with TRBD1. The CDR3 has 16 residues. Germline CDR1 is MDHEN and CDR2 is SYDVKM. Trimming at V came to 5 bases and at J to 7 bases, leaving 9 bases not matched to a gene. CDR3 sequence (DNA): TGTGCCAGCAGTGATCCCGGGACAGGGGGCTGGAATGAGCAGTTCTTC. It is translated as CASSDPGTGGWNEQFF.

This clone has only a few counts. The chain couples TRBV7-2 to TRBJ1-2; D remains ambiguous. This CDR3 contains 13 residues. From germline, CDR1 is SGHTA and CDR2 FQGNSA. The V and J ends lost 0 bases and 3 bases respectively, with 5 bases between them. CDR3 in amino acids: CASSLATDYGYTF. The CDR3 DNA reads TGTGCCAGCAGCTTAGCAACGGACTATGGCTACACCTTC.

The sample holds a few counts of this clone. The V call is TRBV4-1, the J call TRBJ2-3; the D gene is possibly TRBD2 (6 bases). This CDR3 spans 15 amino acids. With 4 bases removed from V and 1 base from J, the gap between germline ends came to 12 bases. The germline CDR1 and CDR2 sequences are MGHRA and YSYEKL. In nucleotides, the CDR3 is TGCGCCAGCAGCCGAGCCGGGACTGGCACAGATACGCAGTATTTT. It encodes CASSRAGTGTDTQYF.

The chain uses TRBV5-6 and TRBJ1-1; D possibly corresponds to TRBD1 (6 bases). This CDR3 spans 14 amino acids. Germline CDR1 is SGHDT and CDR2 is YYEEEE. V shed 5 bases and J shed 0 bases, with 11 bases lying between them. This CDR3 reads CASSRTVLNTEAFF. For the CDR3, the DNA is TGTGCCAGCAGTCGGACAGTTCTGAACACTGAAGCTTTCTTT.

This clone was seen a handful of times. V and J are TRBV7-9 and TRBJ1-1; TRBD1 agrees at 12 bases. There are 14 residues in the CDR3. Germline-derived CDR1 and CDR2 are SEHNR and FQNEAQ (reference sequence). V shed 5 bases, J shed 7 bases, and the junction held 5 bases outside the gene matches. The CDR3 coding sequence is TGTGCCAGCAGCACCGGGACAGGGGGCAGTGAAGCTTTCTTT. Translated: CASSTGTGGSEAFF.

This clone was counted between two and nine times. V gene TRBV4-1 combines with J gene TRBJ2-7; a possible D gene is TRBD2 (6 bases). Germline V gives CDR1 MGHRA, CDR2 YSYEKL. The CDR3 length is 15 residues. Deletions cut 6 bases from V and 3 bases from J, with 18 bases between. CDR3 in amino acids: CASRVSGQDYYEQYF. CDR3 coding DNA: TGCGCCAGCAGGGTCTCGGGGCAGGACTACTACGAGCAGTACTTC.